The table lists the clone carrying this TCR beta chain with a few counts. Its antigen is not identified. The entry originates in a study of T cells in Graves' hyperthyroidism and ophthalmopathy. The study's findings and limits: Before onset, by a median of approximately 5.9 months, the model predicted ophthalmopathy.

TCR beta CDR3 regions were amplified from RNA. First-round RT-PCR targeting the TCR CDR3 was performed with the HTBI primer set. TCRdb re-derived calls from the multiplex PCR reads in MiXCR, one entry per CDR3 protein. The sample has about 590,000 distinct CDR3 sequences, roughly 14% seen once. The sequenced sample consisted of blood. The receptor comes from a woman aged 25 to 45 with Graves' hyperthyroidism.

CDR3 nucleotide sequence: TGCAGTGCTAGAGGGCAGGGAGACTCGCAGTACTTC. It translates to CSARGQGDSQYF. The rearrangement joins TRBV20-1 to TRBJ2-7; tentatively, D is TRBD1 or TRBD2 (5 bases each). Trimming left V 1 base short and J 9 bases short, with 13 bases between. Per the germline V gene, CDR1 is DFQATT and CDR2 is SNEGSKA (reference sequence). The length of the CDR3 is 12 residues.